Sequencing of this TCR beta chain was carried out in a study of shared clonotypes between healthy human individuals. Whole-study context: Each donor contributed plates that comprised three CD4 naive, three CD4 memory, two CD8 naive and one CD8 memory.

V was clipped by 1 base and J by 9 bases; unmatched bases: 9. Per the germline V gene, CDR1 is KGHSH and CDR2 is LQKENI. The CDR3 has 15 residues. Study observations and caveats: On the whole, naive subsets had larger estimated richness than memory subsets had.

This clone was counted once. The antigen remains unidentified. Assay used: immunoSEQ multiplex PCR; TCRdb lists only in-frame clones, some missing. This table has about 2.4 million clones, under 95% appearing once. The chain has TRBV18 and TRBJ2-1; 7 bases line up with TRBD2. This clonotype originated in a man between 18 and 35 years old in good health. Some clones in this sample may be carry-over from other donors' samples. Material for sequencing was naive CD4+ T cells from PBMCs. Subset in this sample: CD45RA+ positively selected. The CDR3 loop is CASSPRREISGEQFF. CDR3 DNA: TGTGCCAGCTCACCACGGCGGGAGATCTCCGGTGAGCAGTTCTTC.